This T cell receptor (beta chain) was captured in a study of blood T cells in healthy people across ages. With a J-beta primer mix and a sample-barcoded 5' primer, a second PCR ran about 7 to 12 cycles. TCRdb redid the calling of the 5' RACE reads with MiXCR, one entry per CDR3 protein. The sample yields about 930,000 distinct CDR3 sequences, 25% to 30% seen once. Trimming pared 5 bases from V and 0 bases from J, leaving 14 bases between. This CDR3 region has 14 residues. The V gene's germline CDR1 is DFQATT and CDR2 SNEGSKA (reference sequence). This same sample was also taken into another study, of T cells of mothers and their children. That work adds: Donors comprised a few healthy Caucasian mothers plus their six children.

This clonotype was sampled from a woman aged 40 to 50 in good health. Input material: blood. The chain couples TRBV20-1 to TRBJ2-7; D remains unclear. The CDR3 bases are TGCAGTGCTCTGTCGTTTTGGGCCTCCTACGAGCAGTACTTC. Its translation: CSALSFWASYEQYF.